A single sample is the source of the 14 T cell receptor beta chains below, sequenced in a study of Graves' ophthalmopathy and Graves' hyperthyroidism (dated by TCRdb to the late 2010s). Sequenced using an Illumina HiSeq 2000. TCR beta CDR3 regions were amplified from RNA transcripts for repertoire sequencing. A first-round RT-PCR used HTBI primers with the Qiagen OneStep RT-PCR kit, followed by a second-round multiplex PCR, size selection and purification. TCRdb reanalyzed the raw reads on its own, using fastp at Q25 for trimming and MiXCR for clone calling, and kept in-frame beta chains. All rows with the same CDR3 protein become a single entry with the most common DNA and genes. The sample data list about 400,000 distinct CDR3 sequences, and 18% of these were observed just once. The ten largest account for roughly 1.6% of the sample. The sequencing sample was made of peripheral blood. The receptors were gathered from a woman aged 18-29 years with Graves' ophthalmopathy. Donor details come from another sample of the same person, matched by shared clones.

This clonotype has a count of ten or more. The chain has TRBV6-5 and TRBJ1-1; D unclear. The CDR3 covers 14 residues. V dropped 4 bases and J dropped 7 bases, with 16 bases sitting between them. Germline loops: CDR1 MNHEY, CDR2 SVGAGI. CDR3 sequence reads: CASSLGPFGDEAFF. CDR3 bases: TGTGCCAGCAGTTTAGGACCTTTCGGGGATGAAGCTTTCTTT.

This clonotype was seen ten or more times. The chain has TRBV6-2 or TRBV6-3 and TRBJ1-6; D is undetermined. Per germline, CDR1 MNHEY and CDR2 SVGEGT. The CDR3 is 17 amino acids. V dropped 2 bases and J dropped 2 bases, with 13 bases sitting between them. The CDR3 loop is CASSYPIDGTYNSPLHF. CDR3 DNA sequence: TGTGCCAGCAGTTACCCTATCGATGGGACCTATAATTCACCCCTCCACTTT.

The V gene is TRBV6-5, the J gene TRBJ2-5; no clear D. The CDR3 has 13 residues. V lost 1 base and J lost 4, with 7 bases in between. In germline, CDR1 is MNHEY, CDR2 SVGAGI. CDR3 in DNA: TGTGCCAGCAGTTACTGGGCTAGAGAGACCCAGTACTTC. Its translation: CASSYWARETQYF.

This clonotype turned up a few times. The V and J genes are TRBV4-3 and TRBJ1-5; D gene ambiguous. Trimming removed 3 bases from V and 5 bases from J, with 11 bases in between. Germline CDR1 reads LGHNA; CDR2 reads YSLEER. The CDR3 loop spans 14 amino acids. CDR3 loop: CASSQRLTHQPQHF. CDR3 DNA: TGCGCCAGCAGCCAGCGCCTTACTCATCAGCCCCAGCATTTT.

This clonotype was observed at least ten times. The chain has TRBV4-3 and TRBJ2-3, with 8 positions matching TRBD2. J lost 5 bases, V lost 2 bases, and 0 bases had no gene match. Germline V gives CDR1 LGHNA, CDR2 YSLEER. The CDR3 consists of 13 residues. CDR3 sequence reads: CASSQLAGDTQYF. The CDR3 region has the DNA TGCGCCAGCAGCCAACTAGCGGGAGATACGCAGTATTTT.

This clonotype has ten or more counts. The rearrangement joins TRBV11-2 to TRBJ1-1; 9 bases fit TRBD1. The length of the CDR3 is 16 residues. Trimming at V came to 6 bases and at J to 5 bases, leaving 13 bases not matched to a gene. Germline V gives CDR1 SGHAT, CDR2 FQNNGV. For the CDR3, the DNA is TGTGCCAGCAGGCAAAGGGACAGGGCGAGAGGGACTGAAGCTTTCTTT. Translating gives CASRQRDRARGTEAFF.

This clonotype appeared many times. V usage is TRBV29-1 and J usage is TRBJ1-1, with D unclear. Trimming stripped 0 bases from V and 5 bases from J, with 7 bases between. The CDR3 totals 12 residues. Germline-derived CDR1 and CDR2 are SQVTM and ANQGSEA. The chain's CDR3 is CSVEDGETEAFF. The CDR3 DNA reads as TGCAGCGTTGAAGATGGTGAGACTGAAGCTTTCTTT.

In this sample, this clonotype turned up many times. The J gene is TRBJ2-3, the V gene TRBV24-1, with a weak D call TRBD2 (6 bases). There are 14 residues in the CDR3. V was clipped by 8 bases and J by 5 bases, with 16 bases between them. Germline V gene lookup returns CDR1 KGHDR and CDR2 SFDVKD. CDR3: CATKPGPEGDTQYF. For the CDR3, the DNA is TGTGCCACCAAACCGGGCCCGGAGGGAGATACGCAGTATTTT.

This rearrangement joins TRBV30 to TRBJ1-1; D is unclear. With 0 bases removed from V and 8 bases from J, the gap between germline ends came to 10 bases. Germline values: CDR1 GTSNPN, CDR2 SVGIG (reference sequence). The CDR3 consists of 12 residues. As DNA, the CDR3 is TGTGCCTGGAGTGTATTGGAAAGGGAAGCTTTCTTT. It yields the protein CAWSVLEREAFF.

The sample holds many counts of this clonotype. Since a much larger clone is just one base distant, this may be a read error. V and J are TRBV30 and TRBJ1-3; no firm D call. V was pared by 3 bases and J by 0 bases, with 12 bases between. The germline V gene encodes CDR1 GTSNPN and CDR2 SVGIG (reference sequence). The CDR3 spans 15 residues. CDR3 nucleotide sequence: TGTGCCTGGAGAGGCAGCCGGATCTCTGGAAACACCATATATTTT. This gives the protein CAWRGSRISGNTIYF.

This clonotype was counted a few times. The rearrangement uses TRBV28 and TRBJ2-7, with D hard to call. V lost 10 bases and J lost 0, with 7 bases in between. Germline loops: CDR1 MDHEN, CDR2 SYDVKM. The CDR3 loop spans 11 amino acids. The CDR3 loop is CATTSSYEQYF. The DNA for the CDR3 is TGTGCCACAACGAGCTCCTACGAGCAGTACTTC. Full variable domain (rest looked up from reference TRBV28 and TRBJ2-7): DVKVTQSSRYLVKRTGEKVFLECVQDMDHENMFWYRQDPGLGLRLIYFSYDVKMKEKGDIPEGYSVSREKKERFSLILESASTNQTSMYLCATTSSYEQYFGPGTRLTVT.

This clonotype was observed many times. This sequence joins TRBV4-2 and TRBJ2-3; 7 nucleotides align to TRBD2. Germline V gives CDR1 LGHNA, CDR2 YNFKEQ. The ends lost 0 bases at V and 1 base at J; junction bases unmatched: 1. This CDR3 comprises 15 residues. CDR3 nucleotides: TGTGCCAGCAGCCAAGATCGGGGGGGCACAGATACGCAGTATTTT. Translated, it gives CASSQDRGGTDTQYF.

This clonotype was detected ten times or more. The V and J genes are TRBV19 and TRBJ2-5; maybe TRBD2 (5 bases). The CDR3 sequence is 12 residues long. The V end lost 8 bases, the J end lost 5 bases, and 12 bases lay between the germline ends. Germline V gene lookup returns CDR1 LNHDA and CDR2 SQIVND (reference sequence). CDR3 amino acids: CASGLPAETQYF. DNA for the CDR3: TGTGCCAGTGGACTCCCGGCGGAGACCCAGTACTTC.

The chain uses TRBV3-1 and TRBJ2-2; D is tentatively TRBD1 or TRBD2 (5 bases each). V was shortened by 4 bases and J by 7 bases, with 16 bases between the two germline ends. This CDR3 region has 15 residues. Germline-derived CDR1 and CDR2 are LGHDT and YNNKEL (reference sequence). Written as DNA, the CDR3 is TGTGCCAGCAGCCTCGGGACCGTTTCGGGCGGGGAGCTGTTTTTT. It translates to CASSLGTVSGGELFF.